Listed here is a single T cell receptor (beta chain). Its target is unknown. The junction had 7 bases not matched to a gene; V was cut back by 7 bases and J by 4 bases. Germline V gene data show CDR1 as MNHNY and CDR2 as SVGAGI (reference sequence). This CDR3 contains 15 residues. The data originate from a study of T cells in narcolepsy. Overall study results and limits: Autoreactive clonotypes reportedly recurred in blood of same and different patients, not controls.

Only in-frame clones appear in the TCRdb table, and some are missing; sequencing was by immunoSEQ multiplex PCR. The table includes approximately 40,000 clones, about 87% detected once. The chain carries TRBV6-6 and TRBJ2-6, with 7 positions matching TRBD1. The sequenced sample was CD45RA- memory CD4+ T cells from PBMCs. The sequence was obtained from a human donor with narcolepsy. As DNA, the CDR3 is TGTGCCAGCACCGACACAGGGGCCGGGGCCAACGTCCTGACTTTC. Residues: CASTDTGAGANVLTF.